A selection of T cell receptor beta chains follows, all from one sample in a study of T cells after yellow fever vaccination. TCRdb used MiXCR to reprocess the 5' RACE reads, holding one entry per CDR3 protein. Found here are about 400,000 distinct CDR3 sequences, approximately 6% of them singletons; the top ten hold 14% to 15%. This specimen was PBMCs, taken 5 days after the yellow fever booster vaccination. These TCRs come from a man aged 25-40 years who received the YFV17D yellow fever vaccine. The CDR3 runs from the conserved cysteine through the conserved F or W. The D gene is left open where the match is weak. Size is stated for part of the rows, as once, few or many counts, or as a class when the clone is expanded.

V gene	clone size	D gene	J gene	CDR3 DNA	CDR3 protein
TRBV10-3	many	.	TRBJ2-3	TGTGCCATCGCCCCTTTCGAGAGGGATACGCAGTATTTT	CAIAPFERDTQYF
TRBV6-5	.	.	TRBJ2-1	TGTGCCAGCAGTAATCCTTACAATGAGCAGTTCTTC	CASSNPYNEQFF
TRBV18	few	.	TRBJ1-5	TGTGCCAGCTCAGCCGGGACACGAAATCAGCCCCAGCATTTT	CASSAGTRNQPQHF
TRBV5-3	.	.	TRBJ2-4	TGTGCCAGAAGCTTGAGGCAGGGTCGGGCCAAAAACATTCAGTACTTC	CARSLRQGRAKNIQYF
TRBV5-1	few	.	TRBJ2-2	TGCGCCAGCAGCTGGGCGACACGAGAGGGGCTGTTTTTT	CASSWATREGLFF
TRBV7-2	many	TRBD1	TRBJ2-5	TGTGCCAGCAGCTTAGGGGAAGGGGGCCGCCAAGAGACCCAGTACTTC	CASSLGEGGRQETQYF
TRBV20-1	few	.	TRBJ2-6	TGCAGTGCTAGACAGGGCAGTACCGGGGCCAACGTCCTGACTTTC	CSARQGSTGANVLTF
TRBV7-2	many	TRBD2	TRBJ2-3	TGTGCCAGCAGCTTGCGGGAGAGCACAGATACGCAGTATTTT	CASSLRESTDTQYF
TRBV5-5	many	.	TRBJ2-1	TGTGCCAGCAGCCTTCTTGGGGTGGGGGGACATGAGCAGTTCTTC	CASSLLGVGGHEQFF
TRBV20-1	.	.	TRBJ2-3	TGCAGTGTTCAGCCCGGCCGCACCCCCACAGATACGCAGTATTTT	CSVQPGRTPTDTQYF
TRBV20-1	many	.	TRBJ1-1	TGCAGTGCTAGAGATGGGAGGGGTCCGGGGGGAGCGAACACTGAAGCTTTCTTT	CSARDGRGPGGANTEAFF
TRBV20-1	.	.	TRBJ1-2	TGCAGTGCTGTGGACGGAGGAACTAACTATGGCTACACCTTC	CSAVDGGTNYGYTF
TRBV7-9	few	TRBD2	TRBJ2-5	TGTGCCAGCAGCTCACCTAGCGGGAGATGGGAGACCCAGTACTTC	CASSSPSGRWETQYF
TRBV7-2	many	.	TRBJ2-2	TGTGCCAGCAGCTTAGCTGGGAGGGGGAACGCCGGGGAGCTGTTTTTT	CASSLAGRGNAGELFF
TRBV12-3/TRBV12-4	.	TRBD1	TRBJ1-6	TGTGCCAGCAGTTTTTTCTTAGGGGGCGCGGATAATTCACCCCTCCACTTT	CASSFFLGGADNSPLHF
TRBV7-2	.	.	TRBJ2-3	TGTGCCAGCAGCTTAGACGTCTTAGGTACGCAGTATTTT	CASSLDVLGTQYF
TRBV6-4	.	.	TRBJ1-2	TGTGCCAGCAGCCCGTCCCCGGGTATGGACAGTCATGGCTACACCTTC	CASSPSPGMDSHGYTF
TRBV29-1	few	TRBD2	TRBJ2-7	TGCAGCGTCGCCGGACTAGCGGTATCGGAGCAGTACTTC	CSVAGLAVSEQYF
TRBV2	many	.	TRBJ2-5	TGTGCCAACGGACGGGGCACCTTATCCGAGACCCAGTACTTC	CANGRGTLSETQYF
TRBV12-3/TRBV12-4	.	TRBD1	TRBJ2-7	TGTGCCAGCAGTTCCGGGACAGGGACTCCCTACGAGCAGTACTTC	CASSSGTGTPYEQYF
TRBV9	few	TRBD1	TRBJ2-1	TGTGCCAGCCAAGGACAGGGATCAGGCTCTGAGCAGTTCTTC	CASQGQGSGSEQFF
TRBV6-5	few	.	TRBJ1-3	TGTGCCATAGCCTCTGGAAACACCATATATTTT	CAIASGNTIYF
TRBV6-2/TRBV6-3	.	.	TRBJ1-2	TGTGCCAGCAGTTACTCGAATAGAAATGGCTACACCTTC	CASSYSNRNGYTF
TRBV2	.	.	TRBJ2-2	TGTGCCAGCAAGGGACTGAACACCGGGGAGCTGTTTTTT	CASKGLNTGELFF
TRBV4-2	.	TRBD2	TRBJ2-7	TGTGCCGTAGCACTAGCGGGAACCTACGAGCAGTACTTC	CAVALAGTYEQYF
TRBV18	.	.	TRBJ1-1	TGTGCCAGCTCAAATTCCGGGACCCCGAACACTGAAGCTTTCTTT	CASSNSGTPNTEAFF
TRBV20-1	.	TRBD2	TRBJ2-5	TGCAGTGCTAGAACTTGGGGTAGCGCGGGAGCGGGAGAGACCCAGTACTTC	CSARTWGSAGAGETQYF